This TCR beta chain stems from a study of control samples from healthy donors and cancer patients. The CDR3 is 17 amino acids. Per the germline V gene, CDR1 is LNHDA and CDR2 is SQIVND (reference sequence). Trimming cost V 4 bases and J 0 bases, with 16 bases left between them. Generated by immunoSEQ multiplex PCR, the TCRdb table keeps only in-frame clones and is missing some. Counted here are 130,000 to 150,000 clones, approximately 90% occurring once; the ten biggest clones make up roughly 10%. V gene TRBV19 combines with J gene TRBJ1-5; unclear D gene. Sequencing was performed on blood. The source is a woman aged 25-40 years in good health. The CDR3 spells CASSTGQAQYSNQPQHF. Written as DNA, the CDR3 is TGTGCCAGTAGTACAGGCCAAGCCCAATATAGCAATCAGCCCCAGCATTTT.